These 21 T cell receptor beta chains share one sample of origin, sequenced in a study of T cell repertoires in cytomegalovirus infection. TCRdb reprocessed the reads with MiXCR, giving one entry per CDR3 protein. The data show about 150,000 distinct CDR3 sequences, around 22% seen once. Material: PBMCs. The receptors were sampled from a human donor in good health (CMV status not recorded). Some clones in this sample may be carry-over from other donors' samples.

V gene TRBV6-2 or TRBV6-3 combines with J gene TRBJ2-7, with 9 nucleotides matching TRBD1. V gave up 4 bases and J gave up 6 bases; unmatched junction bases: 7. The CDR3 has 14 residues. Per the germline V gene, CDR1 is MNHEY and CDR2 is SVGEGT. The CDR3 is CASSFGTGTFEQYF. The CDR3 DNA is TGTGCCAGCAGTTTCGGGACAGGGACGTTCGAGCAGTACTTC.

The rearrangement links TRBV24-1 to TRBJ2-7; D assignment may be TRBD1 or TRBD2 (5 bases each). With 1 base removed from V and 5 bases from J, the gap between germline ends came to 17 bases. CDR1 is KGHDR and CDR2 is SFDVKD in the germline V gene. The CDR3 is 16 amino acids. The CDR3 protein is CATSDFNGAGVHEQYF. CDR3 sequence (DNA): TGTGCCACCAGTGATTTCAATGGGGCGGGCGTCCACGAGCAGTACTTC.

V usage is TRBV28 and J usage is TRBJ1-6; no clear D gene. Trimming cost V 1 base and J 15 bases, with 10 bases left between them. CDR3 length: 12 residues. Germline V lookup: CDR1 MDHEN, CDR2 SYDVKM. CDR3: CASSLSASGLHF. CDR3 in DNA: TGTGCCAGCAGTTTATCGGCAAGCGGCCTCCACTTT. The full variable domain, with the rest looked up from reference TRBV28 and TRBJ1-6, is DVKVTQSSRYLVKRTGEKVFLECVQDMDHENMFWYRQDPGLGLRLIYFSYDVKMKEKGDIPEGYSVSREKKERFSLILESASTNQTSMYLCASSLSASGLHFGNGTRLTVT.

This clonotype was observed many times. The chain is built from TRBV7-2 and TRBJ2-3; TRBD1 might be the D (6 bases). Trimming stripped 3 bases from V and 2 bases from J, with 9 bases between. Germline CDR1 is SGHTA and CDR2 is FQGNSA. The CDR3 loop spans 14 amino acids. The CDR3 coding sequence is TGTGCCAGCAGCTTCAGGGACAACACAGATACGCAGTATTTT. Translating it yields CASSFRDNTDTQYF.

This clonotype was recorded a few times. The V and J genes are TRBV6-2 or TRBV6-3 and TRBJ2-2; TRBD2 agrees at 10 bases. The CDR3 spans 13 residues. Losses at the gene ends were 10 bases for V and 6 bases for J; bases not matched to a gene: 5. Germline CDR1 reads MNHEY; CDR2 reads SVGEGT. The CDR3 DNA is TGTGCCATCCTAGCGGGAGCACCCGGGGAGCTGTTTTTT. The encoded protein is CAILAGAPGELFF.

This clonotype was found a few times. The gene calls are TRBV29-1 and TRBJ1-1; possible D gene TRBD1, 5 bases. V lost 4 bases, J lost 3 bases, and 9 bases lay in between. Germline V lookup: CDR1 SQVTM, CDR2 ANQGSEA. The CDR3 consists of 12 residues. The CDR3 nucleotides read TGCAGCGTTGTGGGGGATTACACTGAAGCTTTCTTT. Translated: CSVVGDYTEAFF.

This chain uses TRBV29-1 with TRBJ2-6; D ambiguous. V lost 6 bases, J lost 5 bases, and 5 bases lay in between. The CDR3 consists of 11 residues. Germline CDR1 is SQVTM and CDR2 is ANQGSEA. The CDR3 DNA sequence: TGCAGCGTCCGCTGGGCCAACGTCCTGACTTTC. Amino acids: CSVRWANVLTF.

This clonotype appeared a few times. The chain is built from TRBV6-6 and TRBJ1-1; D not certain. CDR1 is MNHNY and CDR2 is SVGAGI in the germline V gene (reference sequence). The CDR3 runs to 13 residues. The CDR3 here is CATGSDETAEAFF. The CDR3 nucleotides read TGTGCGACGGGCTCGGATGAGACCGCTGAAGCTTTCTTT.

This clonotype has only a few counts. The chain is built from TRBV6-6 and TRBJ1-6; D is ambiguous. The CDR3 length is 17 residues. V gave up 6 bases and J gave up 7 bases, with 22 bases separating them. The germline gives CDR1 MNHNY, CDR2 SVGAGI (reference sequence). The chain's CDR3 is CASRPLADSFGNSPLHF. The DNA for the CDR3 is TGTGCCAGCAGACCCCTGGCAGATAGCTTCGGGAATTCACCCCTCCACTTT.

The table lists this clonotype with a few counts. The V call is TRBV28, the J call TRBJ2-3; maybe TRBD2 (5 bases). The CDR3 runs 13 residues. V lost 5 bases and J lost 4, with 10 bases in between. CDR1 is MDHEN, CDR2 SYDVKM, per germline. The CDR3 sequence is CASSLLGADTQYF. The CDR3 DNA sequence: TGTGCCAGCAGTCTCCTCGGGGCAGATACGCAGTATTTT.

On this clonotype itself: Possible read error: a much larger clone is one base away. CDR3 DNA: TGTGCCAGCCGTGGGCCATCCTACGAGCAGTACTTC. This translates into CASRGPSYEQYF. The rearrangement joins TRBV6-1 to TRBJ2-7; D gene unclear. The V end was cut by 8 bases, the J end by 1 base, with 9 bases between. This CDR3 is 12 amino acids long. Germline V gene data show CDR1 as MNHNS and CDR2 as SASEGT.

This rearrangement joins TRBV5-6 to TRBJ1-1; 11 bases align to TRBD1. The ends lost 5 bases at V and 8 bases at J; junction bases unmatched: 8. The germline CDR1 and CDR2 sequences are SGHDT and YYEEEE. The CDR3 spans 14 residues. The CDR3 DNA reads as TGTGCCAGCAGTTTCCGGCGGGACAGGGGGGAAGCTTTCTTT. Translation: CASSFRRDRGEAFF.

The chain is built from TRBV7-9 and TRBJ1-1; D is uncertain. This CDR3 comprises 11 residues. V gave up 7 bases and J gave up 7 bases, with 10 bases separating them. CDR1 and CDR2 from the germline V gene are SEHNR and FQNEAQ (reference sequence). The CDR3 nucleotides read TGTGCCAGCAACCTGGACGGTGAAGCTTTCTTT. Translating it yields CASNLDGEAFF.

CDR3 amino acids: CASNRDSHSYEQYF. CDR3 DNA: TGCGCCAGTAACCGGGACAGCCACTCCTACGAGCAGTACTTC. V gene TRBV5-1 combines with J gene TRBJ2-7, with TRBD1 identical over 7 bases. J lost 0 bases, V lost 8 bases, and 8 bases had no gene match. There are 14 residues in the CDR3. Germline CDR1 is SGHRS and CDR2 is YFSETQ.

V usage is TRBV25-1 and J usage is TRBJ2-1, with 7 bases fitting TRBD1. There are 14 residues in the CDR3. The V gene end was trimmed by 4 bases and the J gene end by 5 bases; junction bases not matched to a gene: 5. Germline lookup yields CDR1 MGHDK and CDR2 SYGVNS. The CDR3: CASSVQGVHNEQFF. The DNA of the CDR3 is TGTGCCAGCAGTGTCCAGGGGGTCCACAATGAGCAGTTCTTC.

This clonotype came up a few times. V and J are TRBV20-1 and TRBJ2-2; D not certain. The CDR3 consists of 15 residues. V was pared by 3 bases and J by 4 bases, with 15 bases between. Germline lookup yields CDR1 DFQATT and CDR2 SNEGSKA (reference sequence). CDR3 coding DNA: TGCAGTGCTAGGGAGAAGGGAATCGGCACCGGGGAGCTGTTTTTT. Its protein is CSAREKGIGTGELFF.

The genes are TRBV11-3 and TRBJ2-5; 13 bases map to TRBD2. The CDR3 covers 15 residues. Per the germline V gene, CDR1 is SGHNT and CDR2 is YENEEA. Unmatched junction bases numbered 3, after V lost 4 bases and J lost 4 bases. CDR3 protein: CASSSGLAGVETQYF. The CDR3 DNA is TGTGCCAGCAGCTCCGGACTAGCGGGAGTAGAGACCCAGTACTTC.

The chain carries TRBV20-1 and TRBJ2-1; TRBD1 aligns across 7 bases. CDR3 size: 18 residues. In germline, CDR1 is DFQATT, CDR2 SNEGSKA (reference sequence). With 0 bases clipped from V and 6 bases from J, the junction kept 17 bases outside the gene matches. CDR3 amino acids: CSARDIGRRTGGVNEQFF. The CDR3 bases are TGCAGTGCTAGAGATATAGGCCGTCGGACAGGTGGGGTCAATGAGCAGTTCTTC.

The rearrangement uses TRBV6-5 and TRBJ2-1; perhaps TRBD2 as D (6 bases). V was cut by 6 bases and J by 0 bases, with 12 bases left in between. The CDR3 runs to 15 residues. Germline CDR1 MNHEY, CDR2 SVGAGI. CDR3 sequence (DNA): TGTGCCAGCAGCACCATGGGGGGCTCCTACAATGAGCAGTTCTTC. Amino acid sequence: CASSTMGGSYNEQFF.

This clonotype has a handful of counts. V usage is TRBV5-6 and J usage is TRBJ1-1; weak D call: TRBD1 (5 bases). The CDR3 sequence is 16 residues long. Germline V lookup: CDR1 SGHDT, CDR2 YYEEEE. Trimming shortened V by 5 bases and J by 3 bases, and 20 bases separated the two germline ends. The CDR3 DNA is TGTGCCAGCAGTCTGGGGCCCCCAAGACCAGACACTGAAGCTTTCTTT. It yields the protein CASSLGPPRPDTEAFF.

The gene calls are TRBV15 and TRBJ1-3; TRBD1 might be the D (6 bases). The germline CDR1 and CDR2 sequences are LNHNV and YYDKDF (reference sequence). CDR3 size: 16 residues. V was shortened by 0 bases and J by 0 bases, with 9 bases between the two germline ends. CDR3 protein: CATSRDRTASGNTIYF. CDR3 sequence (DNA): TGTGCCACCAGCAGAGATAGGACAGCCTCTGGAAACACCATATATTTT. The whole variable domain, filled in from reference TRBV15 and TRBJ1-3, reads DAMVIQNPRYQVTQFGKPVTLSCSQTLNHNVMYWYQQKSSQAPKLLFHYYDKDFNNEADTPDNFQSRRPNTSFCFLDIRSPGLGDTAMYLCATSRDRTASGNTIYFGEGSWLTVV.